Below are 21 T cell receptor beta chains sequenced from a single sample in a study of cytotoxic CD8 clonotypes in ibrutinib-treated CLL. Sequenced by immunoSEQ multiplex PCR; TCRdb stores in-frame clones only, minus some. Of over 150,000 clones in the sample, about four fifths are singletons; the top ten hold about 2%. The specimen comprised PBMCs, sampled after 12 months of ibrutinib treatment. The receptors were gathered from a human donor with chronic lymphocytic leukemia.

The CDR3 bases are TGTGCCAGCAGCTCCAAACCAGGACAGAACTACGAGCAGTACTTC. Amino acids: CASSSKPGQNYEQYF. The chain is built from TRBV6-5 and TRBJ2-7; TRBD1 might be the D (6 bases). Trimming removed 6 bases from V and 3 bases from J, with 18 bases in between. Germline loops: CDR1 MNHEY, CDR2 SVGAGI. CDR3 length equals 15 residues.

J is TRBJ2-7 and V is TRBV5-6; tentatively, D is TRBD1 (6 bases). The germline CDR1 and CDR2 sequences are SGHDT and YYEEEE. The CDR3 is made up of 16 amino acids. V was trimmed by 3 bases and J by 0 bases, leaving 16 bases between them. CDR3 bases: TGTGCCAGCAGCTGGACAGTTTTGGGTAGCTCCTACGAGCAGTACTTC. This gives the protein CASSWTVLGSSYEQYF.

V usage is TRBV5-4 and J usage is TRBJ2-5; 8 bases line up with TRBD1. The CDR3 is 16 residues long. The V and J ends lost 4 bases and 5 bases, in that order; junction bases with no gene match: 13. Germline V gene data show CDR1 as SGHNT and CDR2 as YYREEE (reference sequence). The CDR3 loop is CASSPPGDRFGETQYF. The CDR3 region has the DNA TGTGCCAGCAGCCCCCCCGGGGACAGGTTCGGGGAGACCCAGTACTTC. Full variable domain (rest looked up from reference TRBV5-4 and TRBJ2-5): ETGVTQSPTHLIKTRGQQVTLRCSSQSGHNTVSWYQQALGQGPQFIFQYYREEENGRGNFPPRFSGLQFPNYSSELNVNALELDDSALYLCASSPPGDRFGETQYFGPGTRLLVL.

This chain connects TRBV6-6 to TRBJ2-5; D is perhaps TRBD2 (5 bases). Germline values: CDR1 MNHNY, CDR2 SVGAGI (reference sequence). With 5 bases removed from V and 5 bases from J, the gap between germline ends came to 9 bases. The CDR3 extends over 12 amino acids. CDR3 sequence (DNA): TGTGCCAGCAGTCATACGGGGGAGACCCAGTACTTC. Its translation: CASSHTGETQYF.

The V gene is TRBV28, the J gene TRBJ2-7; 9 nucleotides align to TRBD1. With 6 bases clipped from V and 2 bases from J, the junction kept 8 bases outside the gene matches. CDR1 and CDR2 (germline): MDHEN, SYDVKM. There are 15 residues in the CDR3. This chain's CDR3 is CASRWGTGRTYEQYF. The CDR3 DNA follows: TGTGCCAGCAGATGGGGGACAGGGCGCACCTACGAGCAGTACTTC.

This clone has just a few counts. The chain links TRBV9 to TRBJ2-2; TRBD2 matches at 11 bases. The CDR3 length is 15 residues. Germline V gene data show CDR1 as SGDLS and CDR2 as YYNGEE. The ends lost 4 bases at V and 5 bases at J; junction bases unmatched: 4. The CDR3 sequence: CASSTRTSGTGELFF. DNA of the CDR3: TGTGCCAGCAGCACTCGGACTAGCGGGACCGGGGAGCTGTTTTTT.

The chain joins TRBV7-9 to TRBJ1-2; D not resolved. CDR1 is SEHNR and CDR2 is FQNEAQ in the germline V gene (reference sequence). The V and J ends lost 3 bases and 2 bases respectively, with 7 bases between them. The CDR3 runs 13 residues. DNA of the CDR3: TGTGCCAGCAGCTTGGTCGGGAACTATGGCTACACCTTC. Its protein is CASSLVGNYGYTF.

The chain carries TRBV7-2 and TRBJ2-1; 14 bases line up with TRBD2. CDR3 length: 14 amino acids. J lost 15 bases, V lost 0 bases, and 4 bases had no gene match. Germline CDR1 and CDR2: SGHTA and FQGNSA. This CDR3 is CASSLAGLAGAPFF. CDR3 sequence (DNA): TGTGCCAGCAGCTTAGCGGGACTAGCGGGGGCCCCGTTCTTC. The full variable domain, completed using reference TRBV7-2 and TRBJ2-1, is GAGVSQSPSNKVTEKGKDVELRCDPISGHTALYWYRQSLGQGLEFLIYFQGNSAPDKSGLPSDRFSAERTGGSVSTLTIQRTQQEDSAVYLCASSLAGLAGAPFFGPGTRLTVL.

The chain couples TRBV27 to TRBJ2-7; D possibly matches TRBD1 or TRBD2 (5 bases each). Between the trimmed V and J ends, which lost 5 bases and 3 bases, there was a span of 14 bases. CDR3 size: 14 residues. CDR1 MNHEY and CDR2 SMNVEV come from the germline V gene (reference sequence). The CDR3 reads CASSHGTQLYEQYF. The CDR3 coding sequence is TGTGCCAGCAGTCACGGGACCCAGCTCTACGAGCAGTACTTC.

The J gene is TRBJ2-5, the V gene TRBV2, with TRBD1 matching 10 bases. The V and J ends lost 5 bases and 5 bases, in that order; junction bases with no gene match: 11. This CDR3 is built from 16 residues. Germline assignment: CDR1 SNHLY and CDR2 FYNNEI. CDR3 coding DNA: TGTGCCAGCAGTAAAGGGGACAGGGGTTTTTCTGAGACCCAGTACTTC. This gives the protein CASSKGDRGFSETQYF.

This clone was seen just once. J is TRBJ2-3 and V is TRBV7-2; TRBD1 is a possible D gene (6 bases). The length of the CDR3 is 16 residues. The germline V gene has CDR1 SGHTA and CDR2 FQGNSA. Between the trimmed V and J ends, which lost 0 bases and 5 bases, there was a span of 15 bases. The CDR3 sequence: CASSLAQSLGGDTQYF. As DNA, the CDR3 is TGTGCCAGCAGCTTAGCACAGTCCCTAGGGGGAGATACGCAGTATTTT. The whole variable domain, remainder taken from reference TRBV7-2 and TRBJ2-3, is GAGVSQSPSNKVTEKGKDVELRCDPISGHTALYWYRQSLGQGLEFLIYFQGNSAPDKSGLPSDRFSAERTGGSVSTLTIQRTQQEDSAVYLCASSLAQSLGGDTQYFGPGTRLTVL.

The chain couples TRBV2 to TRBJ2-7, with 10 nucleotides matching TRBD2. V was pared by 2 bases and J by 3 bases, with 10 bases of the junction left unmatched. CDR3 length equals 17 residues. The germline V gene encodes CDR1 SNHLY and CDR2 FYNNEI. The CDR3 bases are TGTGCCAGCAGTGAAAAGTCTCGAAGCGGGAGGGGCTACGAGCAGTACTTC. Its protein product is CASSEKSRSGRGYEQYF. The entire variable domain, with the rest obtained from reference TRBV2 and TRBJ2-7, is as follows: EPEVTQTPSHQVTQMGQEVILRCVPISNHLYFYWYRQILGQKVEFLVSFYNNEISEKSEIFDDQFSVERPDGSNFTLKIRSTKLEDSAMYFCASSEKSRSGRGYEQYFGPGTRLTVT.

The CDR3 reads CASSVTVPRKETQYF. The DNA of the CDR3 is TGTGCCAGCAGCGTAACGGTCCCCCGGAAAGAGACCCAGTACTTC. The J gene is TRBJ2-5, the V gene TRBV7-2; D remains unclear. V lost 5 bases to trimming and J lost 3 bases, with 16 bases between them. CDR1 SGHTA and CDR2 FQGNSA come from the germline V gene. The CDR3 loop spans 15 amino acids.

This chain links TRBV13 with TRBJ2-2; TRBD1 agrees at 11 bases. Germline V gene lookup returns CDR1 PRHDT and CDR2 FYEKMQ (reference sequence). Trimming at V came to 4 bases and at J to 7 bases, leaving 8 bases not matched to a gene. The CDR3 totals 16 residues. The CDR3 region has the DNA TGTGCCAGCAGCTCCCGGGACAGGGGGTCCGGCGGGGAGCTGTTTTTT. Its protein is CASSSRDRGSGGELFF.

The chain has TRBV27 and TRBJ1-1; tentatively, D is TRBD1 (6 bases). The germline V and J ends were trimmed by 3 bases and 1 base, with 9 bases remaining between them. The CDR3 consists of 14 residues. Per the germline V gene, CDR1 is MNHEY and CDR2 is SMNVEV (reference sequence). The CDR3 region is CASSFRGQNTEAFF. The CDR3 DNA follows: TGTGCCAGCAGTTTCCGGGGGCAGAACACTGAAGCTTTCTTT.

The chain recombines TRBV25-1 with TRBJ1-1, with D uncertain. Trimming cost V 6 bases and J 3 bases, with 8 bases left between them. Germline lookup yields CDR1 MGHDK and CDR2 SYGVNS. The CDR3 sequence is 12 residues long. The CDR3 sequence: CASRSAYTEAFF. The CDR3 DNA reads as TGTGCCAGCAGGTCAGCCTACACTGAAGCTTTCTTT.

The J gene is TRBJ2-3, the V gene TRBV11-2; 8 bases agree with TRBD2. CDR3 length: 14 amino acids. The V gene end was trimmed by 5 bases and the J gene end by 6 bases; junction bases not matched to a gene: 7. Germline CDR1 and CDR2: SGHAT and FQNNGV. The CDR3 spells CASSPQSSGDTQYF. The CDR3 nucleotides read TGTGCCAGCAGCCCCCAATCTAGCGGGGATACGCAGTATTTT.

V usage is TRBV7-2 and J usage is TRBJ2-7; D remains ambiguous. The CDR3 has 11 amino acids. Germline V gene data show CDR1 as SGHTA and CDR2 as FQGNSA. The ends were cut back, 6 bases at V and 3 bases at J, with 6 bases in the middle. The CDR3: CASSNYYEQYF. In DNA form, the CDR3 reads TGTGCCAGCAGTAACTACTACGAGCAGTACTTC.

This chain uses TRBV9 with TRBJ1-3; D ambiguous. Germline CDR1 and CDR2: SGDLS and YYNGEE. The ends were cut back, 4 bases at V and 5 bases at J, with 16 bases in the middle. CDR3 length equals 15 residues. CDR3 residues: CASSLLGEFRNTIYF. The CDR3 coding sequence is TGTGCCAGCAGCCTTCTTGGGGAATTTCGAAACACCATATATTTT.

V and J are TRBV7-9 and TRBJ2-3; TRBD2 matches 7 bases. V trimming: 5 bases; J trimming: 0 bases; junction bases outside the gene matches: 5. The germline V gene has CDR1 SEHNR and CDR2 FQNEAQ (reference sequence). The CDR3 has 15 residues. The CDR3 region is CASSPQGLSTDTQYF. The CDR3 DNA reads TGTGCCAGCAGCCCTCAGGGACTAAGCACAGATACGCAGTATTTT.

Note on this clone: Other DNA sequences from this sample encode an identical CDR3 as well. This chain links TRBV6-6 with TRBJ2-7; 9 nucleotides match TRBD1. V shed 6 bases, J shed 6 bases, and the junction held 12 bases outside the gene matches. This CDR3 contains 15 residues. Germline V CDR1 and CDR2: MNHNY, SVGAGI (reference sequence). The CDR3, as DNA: TGTGCCAGCAGCCCGACGACAGGGGGTGCGGGCGAGCAGTACTTC. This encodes CASSPTTGGAGEQYF.